Below, 19 T cell receptor beta chains from the same sample are listed, as sequenced in a study of shared clonotypes between healthy human individuals (dated by TCRdb to the early 2020s). Libraries were built with the immunoSEQ multiplex PCR assay. Not all clones reach the TCRdb copy of this immuneACCESS table, which keeps in-frame sequences only. Checked studies attribute under half of the gap to unresolved V genes and leave the rest unexplained. This sample lists 950,000 to 1,200,000 clones; around 77% were detected once. The ten largest clones represent 0.89% of the sample. Sample: memory CD4+ T cells from PBMCs. According to the study, the label for this sample's cell subset or site signals: CD45RA-negative fraction. These receptors were collected from a man younger than 35 in good health. Some clones in this sample may be carry-over from other donors' samples.

CDR3: CASSDRGSGVNEQFF. The CDR3 region has the DNA TGTGCCAGCAGCGACCGCGGGAGCGGGGTCAATGAGCAGTTCTTC. The chain has TRBV7-9 and TRBJ2-1, with TRBD2 matching 7 bases. Per germline, CDR1 SEHNR and CDR2 FQNEAQ (reference sequence). Unmatched junction bases numbered 10, after V lost 5 bases and J lost 6 bases. This CDR3 is 15 amino acids long.

This sequence joins TRBV7-9 and TRBJ2-3; tentative D call: TRBD2 (8 bases). V lost 5 bases to trimming and J lost 5 bases, with 20 bases between them. Per germline, CDR1 SEHNR and CDR2 FQNEAQ (reference sequence). This CDR3 has 16 residues. For the CDR3, the DNA is TGTGCCAGCAGCCTTACGGGAGGGGGCTCTATAGATACGCAGTATTTT. Translating gives CASSLTGGGSIDTQYF.

On this clone itself: A read error may explain this, as a much larger clone is one base away. At the DNA level, this CDR3 is encoded by other sequences in the same sample as well. The chain couples TRBV30 to TRBJ1-4, with D tentatively TRBD1 (6 bases). From germline, CDR1 is GTSNPN and CDR2 SVGIG (reference sequence). The CDR3 length is 14 residues. Trimming left V 3 bases short and J 8 bases short, with 16 bases between. CDR3 sequence reads: CAWSGWGAEEKLFF. The CDR3 DNA follows: TGTGCCTGGAGCGGGTGGGGGGCGGAGGAAAAACTGTTTTTT.

On this clone: One base away lies a much larger clone, so this may be a sequencing read error. The chain recombines TRBV29-1 with TRBJ2-3; the match to TRBD1 covers 9 bases. Germline V gene data show CDR1 as SQVTM and CDR2 as ANQGSEA. This CDR3 comprises 13 residues. The CDR3 protein is CGSRTGVTDTQYF. The CDR3 nucleotides are TGCGGCTCTCGGACAGGGGTTACAGATACGCAGTATTTT.

This sequence joins TRBV18 and TRBJ2-1; no clear D. Deletions cut 0 bases from V and 5 bases from J, with 8 bases between. CDR1 is KGHSH and CDR2 is LQKENI in the germline V gene. The CDR3 totals 14 residues. This chain's CDR3 is CASSPPTVNNEQFF. CDR3 bases: TGTGCCAGCTCACCACCGACGGTCAACAATGAGCAGTTCTTC.

Points on this clone: This may stem from a read error, because a much larger clone lies one nucleotide away. Distinct nucleotide sequences in the sample also encode this CDR3. The CDR3 loop is CASSVGDRGYEQYF. The DNA for the CDR3 is TGTGCCAGCAGCGTAGGGGACAGAGGGTACGAGCAGTACTTC. The rearrangement links TRBV9 to TRBJ2-7; 7 bases fit TRBD1. The V gene's germline CDR1 is SGDLS and CDR2 YYNGEE. V was clipped by 0 bases and J by 4 bases; unmatched bases: 4. The length of the CDR3 is 14 residues.

The DNA for the CDR3 is TGTGCCAGCAGCTGGGGGTTTGGCAATCAGCCCCAGCATTTT. Encoded protein: CASSWGFGNQPQHF. The V call is TRBV7-2, the J call TRBJ1-5, with a weak D call TRBD1 (5 bases). The CDR3 consists of 14 residues. CDR1 and CDR2 from the germline V gene are SGHTA and FQGNSA. Deletions cut 4 bases from V and 2 bases from J, with 9 bases between.

This clone has more than one count but fewer than ten. This chain links TRBV18 with TRBJ1-5; the match to TRBD1 covers 9 bases. The CDR3 covers 16 residues. The V gene's germline CDR1 is KGHSH and CDR2 LQKENI. The J segment lost 2 bases and the V segment lost 1 base, leaving 3 bases of the junction unmatched. CDR3 protein: CASSPLRTGGNQPQHF. The CDR3, as DNA: TGTGCCAGCTCACCACTCAGGACAGGGGGCAATCAGCCCCAGCATTTT.

The chain links TRBV19 to TRBJ2-7; D is unresolved. There are 13 residues in the CDR3. CDR1 is LNHDA and CDR2 is SQIVND in the germline V gene (reference sequence). Trimming left V 3 bases short and J 6 bases short, with 12 bases between. The CDR3 region has the DNA TGTGCCAGTAGTATTCGGATCGGCGGCGAGCAGTACTTC. Translation: CASSIRIGGEQYF. Together with reference TRBV19 and TRBJ2-7, the CDR3 gives the full variable domain: DGGITQSPKYLFRKEGQNVTLSCEQNLNHDAMYWYRQDPGQGLRLIYYSQIVNDFQKGDIAEGYSVSREKKESFPLTVTSAQKNPTAFYLCASSIRIGGEQYFGPGTRLTVT.

In the case of this clone: At one boundary the junction diverges from the germline segment, which might be a read error. V gene TRBV30 combines with J gene TRBJ2-5; D ambiguous. The CDR3 runs to 13 residues. Germline V CDR1 and CDR2: GTSNPN, SVGIG (reference sequence). CDR3 in amino acids: CTWSVGPQETQYF. The CDR3 nucleotides read TGTACCTGGAGTGTTGGACCCCAAGAGACCCAGTACTTC.

The V gene is TRBV6-1, the J gene TRBJ1-5; D call uncertain. V was shortened by 3 bases and J by 2 bases, with 8 bases between the two germline ends. Germline loops: CDR1 MNHNS, CDR2 SASEGT. The CDR3 is 14 amino acids. This chain's CDR3 is CASSDVGRNQPQHF. The CDR3 nucleotides are TGTGCCAGCAGTGACGTGGGTCGCAATCAGCCCCAGCATTTT.

The chain carries TRBV30 and TRBJ1-2; the D gene is possibly TRBD1 (5 bases). The V end was cut by 5 bases, the J end by 3 bases, with 16 bases between. Germline loops: CDR1 GTSNPN, CDR2 SVGIG (reference sequence). The CDR3 has 14 amino acids. CDR3 in DNA: TGTGCCTGGGGTGCCCGGGGGAGGCACTATGGCTACACCTTC. It specifies CAWGARGRHYGYTF.

This clone has a count of ten or more. The chain recombines TRBV2 with TRBJ2-7; no reliable D call. CDR1 is SNHLY and CDR2 is FYNNEI in the germline V gene. Trimming removed 2 bases at V and 6 bases at J, with 5 bases between. The CDR3 extends over 11 amino acids. The CDR3 protein is CASSETGEQYF. The CDR3 DNA reads as TGTGCCAGCAGTGAAACGGGCGAGCAGTACTTC.

The chain employs TRBV28 and TRBJ2-3; no reliable D call. The germline V gene has CDR1 MDHEN and CDR2 SYDVKM. V dropped 8 bases and J dropped 1 base, with 16 bases sitting between them. The CDR3 loop spans 15 amino acids. The CDR3 sequence is CASAHPIFGTDTQYF. CDR3 nucleotide sequence: TGTGCCAGCGCCCACCCTATTTTCGGCACAGATACGCAGTATTTT.

V is TRBV18 and J is TRBJ1-4, with unresolved D. From germline, CDR1 is KGHSH and CDR2 LQKENI. V was clipped by 1 base and J by 7 bases, with 7 bases between them. The CDR3 spans 13 residues. The CDR3 region is CASSPRLGEKLFF. In DNA, the CDR3 is TGTGCCAGCTCACCACGGCTCGGTGAAAAACTGTTTTTT.

The chain links TRBV19 to TRBJ2-7, with D possibly TRBD1 on 6 matching bases. This CDR3 comprises 14 residues. Germline values: CDR1 LNHDA, CDR2 SQIVND (reference sequence). With 5 bases removed from V and 4 bases from J, the gap between germline ends came to 15 bases. The DNA of the CDR3 is TGTGCCAGTAGTCTCCGGGACACCGCATACGAGCAGTACTTC. It yields the protein CASSLRDTAYEQYF. Filled out from reference TRBV19 and TRBJ2-7, the complete variable domain reads DGGITQSPKYLFRKEGQNVTLSCEQNLNHDAMYWYRQDPGQGLRLIYYSQIVNDFQKGDIAEGYSVSREKKESFPLTVTSAQKNPTAFYLCASSLRDTAYEQYFGPGTRLTVT.

This clone was counted between two and nine times. The chain carries TRBV28 and TRBJ2-7; TRBD1 agrees at 7 bases. Germline loops: CDR1 MDHEN, CDR2 SYDVKM. This CDR3 contains 14 residues. The J segment lost 6 bases and the V segment lost 9 bases, leaving 14 bases of the junction unmatched. The CDR3 nucleotides read TGTGCCAGTAGACGGTCAGGGGGATCGGGCGAGCAGTACTTC. Translating it yields CASRRSGGSGEQYF.

V and J are TRBV10-3 and TRBJ1-4, with a tentative D call TRBD1 (5 bases). Germline lookup yields CDR1 ENHRY and CDR2 SYGVKD. Trimming took off 10 bases at V and 0 bases at J, with 9 bases between the two ends. This CDR3 region has 13 residues. The CDR3 DNA sequence: TGTGCCACTTCAGGGTCAACTAATGAAAAACTGTTTTTT. Protein sequence: CATSGSTNEKLFF.

This clone has only a few counts. V is TRBV7-2 and J is TRBJ2-1; D is perhaps TRBD1 or TRBD2 (5 bases each). This CDR3 has 16 amino acids. Germline CDR1 SGHTA, CDR2 FQGNSA. Deletions cut 2 bases from V and 6 bases from J, with 17 bases between. The CDR3 DNA is TGTGCCAGCAGCTTATTTGGCACCGGGACGGCCAATGAGCAGTTCTTC. It translates to CASSLFGTGTANEQFF.